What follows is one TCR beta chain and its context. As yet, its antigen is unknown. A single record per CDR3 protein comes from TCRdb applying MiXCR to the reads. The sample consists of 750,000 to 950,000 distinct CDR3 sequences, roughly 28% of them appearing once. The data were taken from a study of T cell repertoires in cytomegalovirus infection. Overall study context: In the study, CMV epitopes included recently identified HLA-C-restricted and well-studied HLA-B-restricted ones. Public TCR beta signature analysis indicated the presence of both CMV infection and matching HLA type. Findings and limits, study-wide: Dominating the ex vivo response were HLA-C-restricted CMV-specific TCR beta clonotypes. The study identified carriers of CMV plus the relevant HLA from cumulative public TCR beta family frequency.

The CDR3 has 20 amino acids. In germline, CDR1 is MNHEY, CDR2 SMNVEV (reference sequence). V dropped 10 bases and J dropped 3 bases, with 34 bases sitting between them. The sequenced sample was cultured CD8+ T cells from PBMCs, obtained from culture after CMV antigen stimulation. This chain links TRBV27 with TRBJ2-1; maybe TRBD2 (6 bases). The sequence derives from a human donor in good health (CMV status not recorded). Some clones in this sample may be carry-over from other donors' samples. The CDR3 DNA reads TGTGCCACCTCTACTCGTGAGCCTACGGAACGGCGGGGCTTCTACAATGAGCAGTTCTTC. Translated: CATSTREPTERRGFYNEQFF.